This TCR beta chain stems from a study of shared clonotypes between healthy human individuals (TCRdb year 2020). About the investigation overall: The cohort included a few men and a couple of women between 18 and 49 years of age. Per donor, leukapheresis produced somewhere between about 0.8 and 9.5 billion PBMCs. Blood TCR repertoires of a handful of healthy adults were deeply sequenced to estimate repertoire size and the extent of clonotype sharing between individuals. For each donor, CD4 naive and CD4 memory were each given three plates, CD8 naive was given two plates, and CD8 memory was given one plate. Different laboratories and diverse techniques were used to prepare libraries and sequence TCR repertoires, to increase sequencing depth and limit assay-specific biases. The research as a whole found: Clonotypes shared by all four sorted-subset donors showed higher generation probabilities than non-shared clonotypes. Naive subsets generally had larger estimated clonotype richness than memory subsets did. Only blood was sampled, and tissue TCR repertoires likely differ from those in blood. Rarefaction of sorted-subset datasets indicated incomplete sequencing despite the large sequencing depth. Based on pairwise subsampling, the degree of clonotype sharing among donors was expected to be affected by sequencing depth. When a handful of donors were compared, the shared fraction of clonotypes was about 5% for naive CD4, about 4% for naive CD8, roughly 2.5% for memory CD4, and roughly 0.4% for memory CD8. The genetic and exposure-history diversity represented was limited by the small number of donors.

Using the deep immunoSEQ assay, multiplex PCR amplified TCR CDR3 regions from genomic DNA. For each cell subset, the extracted genomic DNA was distributed evenly across all wells of several immunoSEQ 96-well plates, and each plate served as one replicate. For sorted subsets, 150 to 250 ng genomic DNA, equal to 30,000 or so T cell genomes, was loaded into each replicate PCR. Purified libraries were quantified with a Qubit 3.0 fluorometer, sized on a Bioanalyzer 2100, and re-quantified with the KAPA Library Quantification kit. A separate single-read 150-cycle Illumina NextSeq 550 flow cell was used to sequence each immunoSEQ 96-well plate. Per the source publication's procedure: Because the immunoSEQ output held only junctional sequences and lacked quality scores, the filtering could not match the filtering applied to full-length reads. Sequences were annotated with PyIR, a Python wrapper for IgBLAST v1.9, using IMGT germline references to assign V/J genes and CDR3. Reads were filtered out if the reads had weak V/J assignments (E-value above 1e-6), no CDR3, stop codons, out-of-frame junctions, or ambiguous translated residues. V3J clonotypes were defined as sequences sharing an identical inferred V gene, J gene, and CDR3 amino acid sequence. The percentage overlap between two repertoires was calculated by dividing the number of shared unique clonotypes by the size of the smaller repertoire. Richness of each repertoire was evaluated using RTK rarefaction, the Chao1 estimator, and Recon v2.1 estimates of unobserved clonotypes. For all TCRbeta clonotypes obtained by the gDNA method from several donors, generation probabilities were computed with OLGA. TCRdb stores this immuneACCESS table with in-frame sequences only. Part of the clones is absent; in the studies checked, under half of the shortfall reflects unresolved V genes, and no reason is known for the rest. That table furnishes V, J and clone size, whereas the DNA furnished D and trimming. Counted in this sample were about 2.3 million clones; approximately 93% of them appeared once. About 0.39% of the sample goes to the ten largest clones.

The germline V gene gives CDR1 as MGHDK and CDR2 as SYGVNS. The junction shows trimming of 3 bases on V and 9 bases on J, and the gene matches do not reach 12 bases of it. There are 16 amino acids in the CDR3, from cysteine to phenylalanine inclusive. Only CDR3 DNA is held: 48 bases, read in frame from base 1. The donors were healthy, HIV-negative adults who had no recently reported acute infections or vaccinations. Every donor was a Caucasian adult residing in Nashville, Tennessee, USA. CD4+ T cells were enriched by magnetic negative selection, after which naive cells were positively selected on CD45RA and the negative fraction was taken as the memory subset. After blood collection by leukapheresis, PBMCs were isolated using Ficoll-Histopaque density gradient centrifugation and then cryopreserved in the vapor phase of liquid nitrogen. Purity and quantity of every magnetically sorted T cell population were checked by analytical flow cytometry. Genomic DNA was isolated from every sorted fraction and measured by UV absorbance on a Nanodrop 2000c.

A note on this clone: There is no known antigen for this receptor. One base away there is no much larger clone; base qualities are not given.

Sequencing was carried out using naive CD4+ T cells from PBMCs. The cell subset or site label of this sample denotes: CD45RA+ positively selected. This TCR came from a man aged 18 to 30 in good health. Some clones in this sample may be carry-over from other donors' samples. The sequence links TRBV25-1 to TRBJ1-1, and TRBD1 aligns with 11 junction nucleotides. Here is the DNA: TGTGCCAGCAGTGAGAGAATACCGGGACAGGGGGGGAAAGCTTTCTTT. Its translation reads: CASSERIPGQGGKAFF.